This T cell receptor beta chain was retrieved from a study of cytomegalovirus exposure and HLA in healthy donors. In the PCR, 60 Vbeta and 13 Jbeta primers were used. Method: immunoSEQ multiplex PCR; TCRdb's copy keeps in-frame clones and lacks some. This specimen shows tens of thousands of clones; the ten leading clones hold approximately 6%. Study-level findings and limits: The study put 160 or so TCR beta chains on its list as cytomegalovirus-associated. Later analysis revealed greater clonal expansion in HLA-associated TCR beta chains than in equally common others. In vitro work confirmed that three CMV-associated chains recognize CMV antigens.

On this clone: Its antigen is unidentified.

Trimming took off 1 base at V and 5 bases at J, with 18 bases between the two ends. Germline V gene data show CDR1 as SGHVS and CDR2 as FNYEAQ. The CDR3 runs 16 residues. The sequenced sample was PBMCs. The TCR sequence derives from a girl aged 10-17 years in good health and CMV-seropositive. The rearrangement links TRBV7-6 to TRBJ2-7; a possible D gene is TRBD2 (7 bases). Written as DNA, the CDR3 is TGTGCCAGCAGCTTAGGCCCGTCGGGGGGCGGCCACGAGCAGTACTTC. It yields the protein CASSLGPSGGGHEQYF.